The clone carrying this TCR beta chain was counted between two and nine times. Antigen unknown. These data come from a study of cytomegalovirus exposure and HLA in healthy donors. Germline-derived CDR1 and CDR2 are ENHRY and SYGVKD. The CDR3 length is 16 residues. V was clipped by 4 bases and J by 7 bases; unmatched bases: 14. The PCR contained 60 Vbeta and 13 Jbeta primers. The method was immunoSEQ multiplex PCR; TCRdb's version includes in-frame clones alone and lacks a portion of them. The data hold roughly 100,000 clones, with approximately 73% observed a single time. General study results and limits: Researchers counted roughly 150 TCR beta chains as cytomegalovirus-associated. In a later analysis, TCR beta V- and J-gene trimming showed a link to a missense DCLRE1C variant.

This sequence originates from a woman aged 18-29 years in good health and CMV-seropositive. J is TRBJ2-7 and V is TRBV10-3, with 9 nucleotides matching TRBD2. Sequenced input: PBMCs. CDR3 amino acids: CAISAPRGGRGGEQYF. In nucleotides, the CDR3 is TGTGCCATCAGTGCTCCGAGAGGGGGGCGGGGGGGTGAGCAGTACTTC.